The 23 T cell receptor beta chains below all came from one sample that was sequenced in a study of blood T cell repertoires in COVID-19 (TCRdb year 2020). Receptors were amplified or captured by the immunoSEQ multiplex PCR assay. This is the immuneACCESS table as TCRdb keeps it, with only in-frame sequences that have V and J called. A part of the clones is gone; compared with another copy, unresolved V genes explain less than half, and the rest is unexplained. Here the sample has some 97,000 clones; approximately 84% occur a single time. Over 7% of the sample rests with the top ten. The sequenced sample was peripheral blood. Receptor source: a man aged 25-40 years in a cohort sampled during active COVID-19.

The chain has TRBV7-3 and TRBJ1-1; D might be TRBD1 (5 bases). Trimming left V 5 bases short and J 1 base short, with 8 bases between. This CDR3 spans 13 amino acids. Germline assignment: CDR1 SGHTA and CDR2 FQGTGA. CDR3 DNA: TGTGCCAGCAGCCAAGGGGAGAACACTGAAGCTTTCTTT. Encoded protein: CASSQGENTEAFF.

There are a few counts of this clone. V and J are TRBV18 and TRBJ2-3, with D unresolved. Germline CDR1 reads KGHSH; CDR2 reads LQKENI. V was shortened by 6 bases and J by 6 bases, with 7 bases between the two germline ends. This CDR3 is 11 amino acids long. CDR3 amino acids: CASSVRDTQYF. CDR3 in DNA: TGTGCCAGCTCTGTTCGGGATACGCAGTATTTT.

The chain carries TRBV18 and TRBJ1-4, with TRBD1 matching over 9 bases. The CDR3 totals 15 residues. Germline values: CDR1 KGHSH, CDR2 LQKENI. V was pared by 4 bases and J by 2 bases, with 2 bases of the junction left unmatched. The CDR3 spells CASSRGTGTNEKLFF. CDR3 coding DNA: TGTGCCAGCTCACGGGGGACAGGGACTAATGAAAAACTGTTTTTT.

This chain connects TRBV29-1 to TRBJ2-2, with 11 nucleotides matching TRBD1. The CDR3 consists of 18 residues. Germline V CDR1 and CDR2: SQVTM, ANQGSEA. V was pared by 6 bases and J by 0 bases, with 12 bases of the junction left unmatched. The CDR3 nucleotides read TGCAGCGTCGCGCGCGGACAGGGGGCCGGAGCGAACACCGGGGAGCTGTTTTTT. Amino acid sequence: CSVARGQGAGANTGELFF.

The rearrangement uses TRBV3-1 (or the pseudogene TRBV3-2) and TRBJ1-5; D may be TRBD1 (5 bases). From germline, CDR1 is LGHDT and CDR2 YNNKEL (reference sequence). Trimming left V 1 base short and J 7 bases short, with 8 bases between. The CDR3 is 13 residues long. CDR3 nucleotides: TGTGCCAGCAGCCAAGGACGGGGGCAGCCCCAGCATTTT. This encodes CASSQGRGQPQHF.

This chain connects TRBV5-1 to TRBJ1-1; the D is unclear. From germline, CDR1 is SGHRS and CDR2 YFSETQ. The CDR3 totals 15 residues. Trimming shortened V by 2 bases and J by 1 base, and 12 bases separated the two germline ends. The CDR3 DNA reads as TGCGCCAGCAGCTTCCTAGCTGCGTCGAACACTGAAGCTTTCTTT. This translates into CASSFLAASNTEAFF.

This clone was picked up one time. CDR3 coding DNA: TGTGCCATCAGTGAAGGGGCTAGCGGGGGGCCACAAGAGACCCAGTACTTC. This codes for CAISEGASGGPQETQYF. The rearrangement joins TRBV10-3 to TRBJ2-5; 11 nucleotides line up with TRBD2. Germline V gene sequence: CDR1 ENHRY, CDR2 SYGVKD. V shed 3 bases, J shed 2 bases, and the junction held 8 bases outside the gene matches. The CDR3 runs to 17 residues.

J is TRBJ2-5 and V is TRBV3-1 (or the pseudogene TRBV3-2); D ambiguous. Between the trimmed V and J ends, which lost 0 bases and 2 bases, there was a span of 7 bases. Germline values: CDR1 LGHDT, CDR2 YNNKEL (reference sequence). The CDR3 contains 14 residues. This chain's CDR3 is CASSQDVVQETQYF. The CDR3 DNA reads as TGTGCCAGCAGCCAAGATGTAGTGCAAGAGACCCAGTACTTC.

The V gene is TRBV3-1 (or the pseudogene TRBV3-2), the J gene TRBJ2-1; 9 bases line up with TRBD2. Germline V lookup: CDR1 LGHDT, CDR2 YNNKEL (reference sequence). V lost 4 bases and J lost 1; bases outside the gene matches: 5. CDR3 size: 16 residues. As DNA, the CDR3 is TGTGCCAGCAGCCTTCTAGCGGGGATATCCTACAATGAGCAGTTCTTC. This gives the protein CASSLLAGISYNEQFF.

The chain combines TRBV9 with TRBJ2-3; 7 bases line up with TRBD1. V lost 4 bases and J lost 2; bases outside the gene matches: 7. CDR1 and CDR2 from the germline V gene are SGDLS and YYNGEE. This CDR3 is built from 15 residues. The CDR3 here is CASSFAGTATDTQYF. Here the CDR3 DNA reads TGTGCCAGCAGCTTCGCCGGGACAGCCACAGATACGCAGTATTTT.

V is TRBV27 and J is TRBJ1-1; possible D gene TRBD1, 5 bases. The CDR3 is made up of 14 amino acids. With 2 bases removed from V and 4 bases from J, the gap between germline ends came to 11 bases. Per the germline V gene, CDR1 is MNHEY and CDR2 is SMNVEV (reference sequence). Here the CDR3 DNA reads TGTGCCAGCAGTTTACGGGGGATGGGCACTGAAGCTTTCTTT. Amino acid sequence: CASSLRGMGTEAFF.

CDR3 amino acids: CSASPRNTEAFF. CDR3 nucleotides: TGCAGTGCTAGTCCGCGGAACACTGAAGCTTTCTTT. J is TRBJ1-1 and V is TRBV20-1; D remains ambiguous. CDR1 and CDR2 from the germline V gene are DFQATT and SNEGSKA (reference sequence). This CDR3 spans 12 amino acids. With 3 bases removed from V and 1 base from J, the gap between germline ends came to 6 bases.

The chain is built from TRBV7-9 and TRBJ1-6, with 8 positions matching TRBD1. The CDR3 has 15 amino acids. V shed 4 bases, J shed 3 bases, and the junction held 2 bases outside the gene matches. CDR1 SEHNR and CDR2 FQNEAQ come from the germline V gene (reference sequence). The CDR3 sequence: CASSWGTGYNSPLHF. DNA for the CDR3: TGTGCCAGCAGCTGGGGGACAGGCTATAATTCACCCCTCCACTTT.

The chain combines TRBV7-9 with TRBJ2-7, with 7 bases fitting TRBD2. CDR3 size: 15 residues. V shed 0 bases and J 0 bases; nucleotides not matched to a gene: 2. The germline V gene encodes CDR1 SEHNR and CDR2 FQNEAQ (reference sequence). CDR3 region: CASSLATSNSYEQYF. CDR3 sequence (DNA): TGTGCCAGCAGCTTAGCGACTAGCAACTCCTACGAGCAGTACTTC.

This clone was picked up a small number of times. The rearrangement joins TRBV9 to TRBJ2-3, with 9 bases aligning to TRBD2. Trimming cost V 1 base and J 2 bases; bases outside gene matches: 2. CDR1 is SGDLS, CDR2 YYNGEE, per germline. This CDR3 contains 15 residues. The CDR3 loop reads CASSVLAGPTDTQYF. The CDR3 coding sequence is TGTGCCAGCAGCGTACTAGCGGGACCCACAGATACGCAGTATTTT.

This chain connects TRBV12-3 or TRBV12-4 to TRBJ1-2, with D perhaps TRBD1 (5 bases). Between the trimmed V and J ends, which lost 1 base and 10 bases, there was a span of 13 bases. The CDR3 totals 13 residues. The DNA for the CDR3 is TGTGCCAGCAGTTTAGAACAGGCCACATTCTACACCTTC. It translates to CASSLEQATFYTF.

This chain joins TRBV5-1 and TRBJ2-2, with D possibly matching TRBD2 (6 bases). The CDR3 loop spans 15 amino acids. CDR1 is SGHRS, CDR2 YFSETQ, per germline. V shed 4 bases and J shed 4 bases, with 14 bases lying between them. The CDR3 DNA follows: TGCGCCAGCAGCCAGGGACTTTGGACCACCGGGGAGCTGTTTTTT. It is translated as CASSQGLWTTGELFF.

The rearrangement joins TRBV2 to TRBJ2-1, with D uncertain. V lost 2 bases to trimming and J lost 0 bases, with 8 bases between them. The CDR3 runs to 15 residues. Germline CDR1 and CDR2: SNHLY and FYNNEI. The CDR3 protein is CASSERSASYNEQFF. CDR3 nucleotide sequence: TGTGCCAGCAGTGAACGGAGCGCCTCCTACAATGAGCAGTTCTTC.

This clone was recorded only once. V gene TRBV14 combines with J gene TRBJ2-2, with D perhaps matching TRBD1 (6 bases). V was cut by 1 base and J by 3 bases, with 15 bases left in between. From germline, CDR1 is SGHDN and CDR2 FVKESK. There are 17 residues in the CDR3. The chain's CDR3 is CASSQVQGCLDTGELFF. The CDR3 DNA reads TGTGCCAGCAGCCAAGTTCAGGGGTGTTTAGACACCGGGGAGCTGTTTTTT.

The chain is built from TRBV5-4 and TRBJ2-2; the match to TRBD1 covers 9 bases. CDR3 length: 14 amino acids. V was pared by 4 bases and J by 6 bases, with 4 bases of the junction left unmatched. CDR1 SGHNT and CDR2 YYREEE come from the germline V gene (reference sequence). For the CDR3, the DNA is TGTGCCAGCAGCCGCACAGGGGGCGCCGGGGAGCTGTTTTTT. Translation gives CASSRTGGAGELFF.

As regards this clone: A much larger clone is a single base away; this may be a read error. V is TRBV16 and J is TRBJ1-1, with D tentatively TRBD1 (6 bases). The CDR3 runs 13 residues. In germline, CDR1 is KGHSY, CDR2 FQNENV. The V and J ends lost 5 bases and 1 base respectively, with 8 bases between them. The CDR3 protein is CASSLGQNTEAFF. CDR3 sequence (DNA): TGTGCCAGCAGCTTGGGACAGAACACTGAAGCTTTCTTT.

This clone was recorded once. The CDR3 DNA sequence: TGCGCCAGCAGAGAGACTAGGTCGGATACGCAGTATTTT. Protein: CASRETRSDTQYF. The rearrangement links TRBV5-1 to TRBJ2-3, with D possibly TRBD2 on 6 matching bases. The CDR3 has 13 amino acids. With 5 bases removed from V and 6 bases from J, the gap between germline ends came to 13 bases. From germline, CDR1 is SGHRS and CDR2 YFSETQ.

CDR3: CASSFGQGYEQYF. CDR3 in DNA: TGTGCCAGCAGTTTCGGACAGGGGTACGAGCAGTACTTC. The genes are TRBV28 and TRBJ2-7; 9 bases align to TRBD1. This CDR3 contains 13 residues. The junction had 1 base not matched to a gene; V was cut back by 3 bases and J by 4 bases. CDR1 is MDHEN, CDR2 SYDVKM, per germline.